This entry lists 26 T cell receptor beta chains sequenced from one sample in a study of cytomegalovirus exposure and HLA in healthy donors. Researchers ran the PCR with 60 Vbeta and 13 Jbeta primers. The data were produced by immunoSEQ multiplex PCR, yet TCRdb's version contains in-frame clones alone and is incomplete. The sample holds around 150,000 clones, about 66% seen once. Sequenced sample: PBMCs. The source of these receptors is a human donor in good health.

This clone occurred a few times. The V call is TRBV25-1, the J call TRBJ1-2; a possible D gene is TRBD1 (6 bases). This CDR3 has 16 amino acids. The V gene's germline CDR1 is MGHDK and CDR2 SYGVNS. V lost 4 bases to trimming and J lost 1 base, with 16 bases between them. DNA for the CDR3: TGTGCCAGCAGTGGTCAGCCGGGACAAATTAACTATGGCTACACCTTC. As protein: CASSGQPGQINYGYTF.

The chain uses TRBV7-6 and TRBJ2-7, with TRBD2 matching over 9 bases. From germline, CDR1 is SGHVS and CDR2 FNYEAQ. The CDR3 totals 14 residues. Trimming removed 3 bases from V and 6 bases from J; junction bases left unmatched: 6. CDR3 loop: CASSLRLAGREQYF. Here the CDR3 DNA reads TGTGCCAGCAGCTTGAGGCTAGCGGGACGCGAGCAGTACTTC. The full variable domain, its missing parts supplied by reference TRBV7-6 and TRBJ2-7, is GAGVSQSPRYKVTKRGQDVALRCDPISGHVSLYWYRQALGQGPEFLTYFNYEAQQDKSGLPNDRFSAERPEGSISTLTIQRTEQRDSAMYRCASSLRLAGREQYFGPGTRLTVT.

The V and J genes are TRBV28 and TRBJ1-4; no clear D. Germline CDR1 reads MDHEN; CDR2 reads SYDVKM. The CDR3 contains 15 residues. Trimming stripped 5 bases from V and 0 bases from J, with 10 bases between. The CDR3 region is CASSGSATTNEKLFF. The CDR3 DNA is TGTGCCAGCAGTGGCAGCGCTACAACTAATGAAAAACTGTTTTTT. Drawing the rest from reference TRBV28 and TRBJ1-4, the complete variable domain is DVKVTQSSRYLVKRTGEKVFLECVQDMDHENMFWYRQDPGLGLRLIYFSYDVKMKEKGDIPEGYSVSREKKERFSLILESASTNQTSMYLCASSGSATTNEKLFFGSGTQLSVL.

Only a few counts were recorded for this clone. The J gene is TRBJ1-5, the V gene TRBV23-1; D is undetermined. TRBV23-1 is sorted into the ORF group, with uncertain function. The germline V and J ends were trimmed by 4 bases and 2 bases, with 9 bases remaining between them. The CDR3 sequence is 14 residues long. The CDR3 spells CASSPRHRNQPQHF. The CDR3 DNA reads TGCGCCAGCAGTCCCCGACATCGCAATCAGCCCCAGCATTTT.

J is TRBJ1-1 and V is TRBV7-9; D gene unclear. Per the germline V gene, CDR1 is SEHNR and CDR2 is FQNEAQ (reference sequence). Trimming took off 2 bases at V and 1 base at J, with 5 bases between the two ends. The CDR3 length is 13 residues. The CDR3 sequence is CASSLPRNTEAFF. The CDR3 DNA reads TGTGCCAGCAGCTTACCGAGGAACACTGAAGCTTTCTTT.

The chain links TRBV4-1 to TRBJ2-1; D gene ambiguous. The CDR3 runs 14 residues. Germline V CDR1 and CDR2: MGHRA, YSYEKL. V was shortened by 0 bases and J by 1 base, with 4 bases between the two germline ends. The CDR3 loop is CASSQEASYNEQFF. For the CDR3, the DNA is TGCGCCAGCAGCCAAGAGGCTTCCTACAATGAGCAGTTCTTC.

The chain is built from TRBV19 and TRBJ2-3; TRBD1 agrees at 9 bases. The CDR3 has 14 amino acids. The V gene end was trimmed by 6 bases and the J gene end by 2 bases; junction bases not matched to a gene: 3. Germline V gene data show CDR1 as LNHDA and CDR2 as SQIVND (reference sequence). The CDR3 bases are TGTGCCAGTAGGGACAGGGGATCCACAGATACGCAGTATTTT. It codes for CASRDRGSTDTQYF.

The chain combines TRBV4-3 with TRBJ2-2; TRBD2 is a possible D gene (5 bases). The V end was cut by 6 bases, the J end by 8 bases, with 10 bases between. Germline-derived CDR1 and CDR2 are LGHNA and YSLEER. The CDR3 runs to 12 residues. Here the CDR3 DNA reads TGCGCCAGCAGTGGGCCGGGGGGGGAGCTGTTTTTT. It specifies CASSGPGGELFF.

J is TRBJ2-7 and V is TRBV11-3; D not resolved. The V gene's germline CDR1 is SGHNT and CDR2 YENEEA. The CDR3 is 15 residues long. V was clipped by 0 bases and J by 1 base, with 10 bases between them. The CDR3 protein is CASSLDAGGSYEQYF. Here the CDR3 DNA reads TGTGCCAGCAGCTTAGACGCTGGCGGATCCTACGAGCAGTACTTC.

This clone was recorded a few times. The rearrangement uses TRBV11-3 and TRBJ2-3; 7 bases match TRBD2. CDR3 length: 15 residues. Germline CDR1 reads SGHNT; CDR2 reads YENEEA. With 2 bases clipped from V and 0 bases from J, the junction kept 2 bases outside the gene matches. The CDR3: CASSLSSGSTDTQYF. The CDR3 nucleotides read TGTGCCAGCAGCTTATCTAGCGGTAGCACAGATACGCAGTATTTT.

CDR3 region: CASSVLADYSGANVLTF. The CDR3 region has the DNA TGTGCCAGCAGTGTCCTAGCGGATTACTCTGGGGCCAACGTCCTGACTTTC. The chain has TRBV28 and TRBJ2-6, with TRBD2 identical over 7 bases. With 5 bases clipped from V and 0 bases from J, the junction kept 7 bases outside the gene matches. Germline V gene sequence: CDR1 MDHEN, CDR2 SYDVKM. The CDR3 extends over 17 amino acids.

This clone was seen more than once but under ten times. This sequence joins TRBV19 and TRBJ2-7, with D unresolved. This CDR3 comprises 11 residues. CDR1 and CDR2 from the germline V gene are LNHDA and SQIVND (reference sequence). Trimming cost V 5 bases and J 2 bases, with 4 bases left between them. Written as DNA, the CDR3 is TGTGCCAGTAGTTCAGCCTACGAGCAGTACTTC. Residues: CASSSAYEQYF. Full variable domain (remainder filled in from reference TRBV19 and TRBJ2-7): DGGITQSPKYLFRKEGQNVTLSCEQNLNHDAMYWYRQDPGQGLRLIYYSQIVNDFQKGDIAEGYSVSREKKESFPLTVTSAQKNPTAFYLCASSSAYEQYFGPGTRLTVT.

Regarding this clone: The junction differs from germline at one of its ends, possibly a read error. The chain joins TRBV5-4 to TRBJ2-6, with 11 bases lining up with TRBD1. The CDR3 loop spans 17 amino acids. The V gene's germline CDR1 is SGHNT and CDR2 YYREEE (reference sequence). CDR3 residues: CASRDGTGGQRANVLTF. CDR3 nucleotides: TGTGCCAGCAGGGACGGGACAGGGGGTCAACGGGCCAACGTCCTAACTTTC.

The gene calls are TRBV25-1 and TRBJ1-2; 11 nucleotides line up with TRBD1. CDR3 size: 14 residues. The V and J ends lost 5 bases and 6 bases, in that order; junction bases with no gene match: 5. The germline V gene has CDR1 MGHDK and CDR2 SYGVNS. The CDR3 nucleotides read TGTGCCAGCAGTCGAGGACAGGGGGCCGATGGCTACACCTTC. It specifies CASSRGQGADGYTF.

The CDR3 is CASSPGWGTTETQYF. DNA for the CDR3: TGTGCCAGCAGCCCTGGATGGGGCACCACAGAGACCCAGTACTTC. This sequence joins TRBV7-2 and TRBJ2-5, with D tentatively TRBD1 (5 bases). This CDR3 region has 15 residues. Germline V lookup: CDR1 SGHTA, CDR2 FQGNSA. The V end was cut by 5 bases, the J end by 4 bases, with 17 bases between.

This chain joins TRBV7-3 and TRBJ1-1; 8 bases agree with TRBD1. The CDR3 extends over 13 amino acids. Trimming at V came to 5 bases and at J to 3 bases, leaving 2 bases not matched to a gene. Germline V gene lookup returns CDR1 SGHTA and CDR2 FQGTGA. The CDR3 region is CASSADRDTEAFF. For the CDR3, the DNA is TGTGCCAGCAGCGCGGACAGGGACACTGAAGCTTTCTTT.

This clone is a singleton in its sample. The CDR3 loop reads CASSPLAGGNEQFF. Here the CDR3 DNA reads TGTGCCAGCAGTCCCTTGGCGGGGGGGAATGAGCAGTTCTTC. V is TRBV2 and J is TRBJ2-1; TRBD2 matches at 9 bases. After removal of 5 bases from V and 7 bases from J, the junction contained 6 bases not matched to a gene. Germline loops: CDR1 SNHLY, CDR2 FYNNEI. This CDR3 has 14 residues.

The CDR3 sequence: CASSSGQPAQPQHF. The CDR3 region has the DNA TGTGCCAGCAGCTCGGGACAGCCGGCTCAGCCCCAGCATTTT. The chain combines TRBV7-9 with TRBJ1-5, with 7 bases lining up with TRBD1. From germline, CDR1 is SEHNR and CDR2 FQNEAQ (reference sequence). The V segment lost 4 bases and the J segment 6 bases; nucleotides outside the gene matches: 6. The CDR3 contains 14 residues. Full variable domain (rest looked up from reference TRBV7-9 and TRBJ1-5): DTGVSQNPRHKITKRGQNVTFRCDPISEHNRLYWYRQTLGQGPEFLTYFQNEAQLEKSRLLSDRFSAERPKGSFSTLEIQRTEQGDSAMYLCASSSGQPAQPQHFGDGTRLSIL.

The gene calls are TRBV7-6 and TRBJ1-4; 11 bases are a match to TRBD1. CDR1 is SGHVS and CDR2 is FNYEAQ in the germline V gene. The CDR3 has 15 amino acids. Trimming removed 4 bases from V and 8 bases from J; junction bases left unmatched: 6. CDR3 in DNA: TGTGCCAGCAGCTCCTGGGACAGGGGGGGCGAAAAACTGTTTTTT. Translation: CASSSWDRGGEKLFF.

DNA of the CDR3: TGCGCCAGCGGCGGGCTAGAAACGGTCGAGCAGTACTTC. This encodes CASGGLETVEQYF. This rearrangement joins TRBV5-1 to TRBJ2-7; the D gene is possibly TRBD2 (5 bases). The germline V gene encodes CDR1 SGHRS and CDR2 YFSETQ. The V end lost 7 bases, the J end lost 6 bases, and 17 bases lay between the germline ends. This CDR3 spans 13 amino acids.

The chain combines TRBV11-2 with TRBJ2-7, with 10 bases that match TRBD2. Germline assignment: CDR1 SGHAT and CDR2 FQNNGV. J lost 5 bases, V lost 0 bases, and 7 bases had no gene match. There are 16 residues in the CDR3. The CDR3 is CASSLDLGGLANEQYF. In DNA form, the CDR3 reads TGTGCCAGCAGCTTAGATCTGGGGGGACTAGCGAACGAGCAGTACTTC.

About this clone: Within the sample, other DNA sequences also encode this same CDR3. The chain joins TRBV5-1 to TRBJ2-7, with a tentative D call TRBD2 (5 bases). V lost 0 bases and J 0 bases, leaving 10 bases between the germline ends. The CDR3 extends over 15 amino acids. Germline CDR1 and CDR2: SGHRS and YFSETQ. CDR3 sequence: CASSLAGGSSYEQYF. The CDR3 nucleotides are TGCGCCAGCAGCTTGGCAGGCGGGTCCTCCTACGAGCAGTACTTC. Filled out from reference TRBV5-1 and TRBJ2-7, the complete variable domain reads KAGVTQTPRYLIKTRGQQVTLSCSPISGHRSVSWYQQTPGQGLQFLFEYFSETQRNKGNFPGRFSGRQFSNSRSEMNVSTLELGDSALYLCASSLAGGSSYEQYFGPGTRLTVT.

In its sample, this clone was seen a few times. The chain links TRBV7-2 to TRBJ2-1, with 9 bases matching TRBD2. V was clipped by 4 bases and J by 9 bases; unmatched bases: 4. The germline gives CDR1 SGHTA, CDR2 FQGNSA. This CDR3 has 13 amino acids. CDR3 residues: CASSSQREAEQFF. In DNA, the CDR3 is TGTGCCAGCAGCTCCCAGCGGGAGGCTGAGCAGTTCTTC.

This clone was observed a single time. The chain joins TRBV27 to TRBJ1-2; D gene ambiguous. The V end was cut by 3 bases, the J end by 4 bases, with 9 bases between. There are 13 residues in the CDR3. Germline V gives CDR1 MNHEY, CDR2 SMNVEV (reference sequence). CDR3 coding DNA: TGTGCCAGCAGTTTTAGAAGGAGCTATGGCTACACCTTC. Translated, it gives CASSFRRSYGYTF.

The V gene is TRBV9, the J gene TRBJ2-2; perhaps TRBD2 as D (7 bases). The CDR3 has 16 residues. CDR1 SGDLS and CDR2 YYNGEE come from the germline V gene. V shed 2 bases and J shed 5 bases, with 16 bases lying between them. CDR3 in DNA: TGTGCCAGCAGCGTGGGGGGGCATGGTGGGACCGGGGAGCTGTTTTTT. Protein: CASSVGGHGGTGELFF.

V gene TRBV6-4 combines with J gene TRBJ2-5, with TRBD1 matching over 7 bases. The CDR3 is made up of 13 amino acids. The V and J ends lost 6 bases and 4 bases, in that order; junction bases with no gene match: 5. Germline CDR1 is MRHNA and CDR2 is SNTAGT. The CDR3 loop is CASSVQGTETQYF. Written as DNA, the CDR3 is TGTGCCAGCAGCGTACAGGGGACAGAGACCCAGTACTTC.